The 27 T cell receptor beta chains reported below all come from one sample, sequenced in a study of OX40 agonist ivuxolimab in advanced cancers. Here immunoSEQ multiplex PCR was the method, and the copy in TCRdb shows in-frame clones only, minus some. The sample records around 120,000 clones, over 75% being singletons. The source was CD4+ or CD8+ T cells sorted from blood, collected in a trial of the OX40 agonist ivuxolimab. These TCRs come from an adult with an advanced solid tumor such as melanoma, head and neck, liver or kidney cancer.

This clone was found once. The V and J genes are TRBV19 and TRBJ2-3, with TRBD1 identical over 7 bases. This CDR3 spans 14 amino acids. V shed 4 bases and J 4 bases; nucleotides not matched to a gene: 5. Germline V gene data show CDR1 as LNHDA and CDR2 as SQIVND (reference sequence). The CDR3 here is CASSTGQVADTQYF. Written as DNA, the CDR3 is TGTGCCAGTAGTACCGGACAGGTTGCAGATACGCAGTATTTT. The full variable domain, its missing parts supplied by reference TRBV19 and TRBJ2-3, is DGGITQSPKYLFRKEGQNVTLSCEQNLNHDAMYWYRQDPGQGLRLIYYSQIVNDFQKGDIAEGYSVSREKKESFPLTVTSAQKNPTAFYLCASSTGQVADTQYFGPGTRLTVL.

The rearrangement links TRBV7-2 to TRBJ2-5; D possibly corresponds to TRBD2 (7 bases). The germline gives CDR1 SGHTA, CDR2 FQGNSA. The CDR3 length is 15 residues. Trimming left V 5 bases short and J 5 bases short, with 18 bases between. Here the CDR3 DNA reads TGTGCCAGCAGCCGGGGGGCAACAGGGAGGGAGACCCAGTACTTC. Translating gives CASSRGATGRETQYF.

Worth noting for this clone: The same CDR3 is also encoded by other DNA sequences in this sample. The chain carries TRBV30 and TRBJ1-5; TRBD1 is a possible D gene (5 bases). CDR3 length: 13 amino acids. CDR1 and CDR2 (germline): GTSNPN, SVGIG (reference sequence). Trimming cost V 3 bases and J 1 base, with 7 bases left between them. Here the CDR3 DNA reads TGTGCCTGGAGCCGGGACAGCAATCAGCCCCAGCATTTT. It translates to CAWSRDSNQPQHF.

This clone was found a few times. V usage is TRBV4-2 and J usage is TRBJ2-3; TRBD1 matches 8 bases. The CDR3 has 16 amino acids. Germline V gene sequence: CDR1 LGHNA, CDR2 YNFKEQ. V shed 4 bases, J shed 0 bases, and the junction held 6 bases outside the gene matches. CDR3 nucleotide sequence: TGTGCCAGCAGCCGACAAGGACAGGGTAGCACAGATACGCAGTATTTT. This encodes CASSRQGQGSTDTQYF.

This rearrangement joins TRBV14 to TRBJ1-2, with a tentative D call TRBD1 (6 bases). Trimming cost V 2 bases and J 8 bases, with 18 bases left between them. The length of the CDR3 is 15 residues. The germline gives CDR1 SGHDN, CDR2 FVKESK. CDR3 sequence: CASSQNAGALWGYTF. In DNA, the CDR3 is TGTGCCAGCAGCCAAAACGCGGGGGCGCTTTGGGGCTACACCTTC.

The rearrangement joins TRBV30 to TRBJ2-5; possibly TRBD2 for D (5 bases). CDR1 and CDR2 (germline): GTSNPN, SVGIG (reference sequence). The CDR3 length is 11 residues. The V end lost 2 bases, the J end lost 13 bases, and 14 bases lay between the germline ends. The CDR3 region is CAWSSGLGGYF. CDR3 coding DNA: TGTGCCTGGAGTTCCGGCCTAGGAGGGTACTTC.

The chain has TRBV5-1 and TRBJ2-7, with 8 bases lining up with TRBD2. The J segment lost 3 bases and the V segment lost 3 bases, leaving 20 bases of the junction unmatched. The germline gives CDR1 SGHRS, CDR2 YFSETQ. CDR3 length equals 19 residues. In nucleotides, the CDR3 is TGCGCCAGCAGCTGGCGGGGTTCCGGGCTAAGCGGGGGCAGCTACGAGCAGTACTTC. This gives the protein CASSWRGSGLSGGSYEQYF.

The rearrangement links TRBV6-6 to TRBJ2-7, with D maybe TRBD2 (6 bases). CDR3 length: 15 amino acids. Looked up from germline, CDR1 is MNHNY and CDR2 is SVGAGI (reference sequence). Trimming stripped 8 bases from V and 2 bases from J, with 19 bases between. CDR3 sequence reads: CASSTGAGLAYEQYF. The CDR3 nucleotides are TGTGCCAGCTCAACGGGCGCGGGGCTCGCCTACGAGCAGTACTTC.

The chain carries TRBV7-2 and TRBJ2-2; 8 nucleotides line up with TRBD1. The CDR3 extends over 15 amino acids. Unmatched junction bases numbered 4, after V lost 6 bases and J lost 1 base. Germline assignment: CDR1 SGHTA and CDR2 FQGNSA. Written as DNA, the CDR3 is TGTGCCAGCAGTCAAGGACAGGGGAACACCGGGGAGCTGTTTTTT. Translation gives CASSQGQGNTGELFF. Full variable domain (outside the CDR3, taken from reference TRBV7-2 and TRBJ2-2): GAGVSQSPSNKVTEKGKDVELRCDPISGHTALYWYRQSLGQGLEFLIYFQGNSAPDKSGLPSDRFSAERTGGSVSTLTIQRTQQEDSAVYLCASSQGQGNTGELFFGEGSRLTVL.

The chain employs TRBV9 and TRBJ1-1; D may be TRBD1 (5 bases). Trimming left V 10 bases short and J 1 base short, with 14 bases between. The CDR3 runs 13 residues. From germline, CDR1 is SGDLS and CDR2 YYNGEE. The CDR3 DNA follows: TGTGCCTCACCGGGGGATACGAACACTGAAGCTTTCTTT. This translates into CASPGDTNTEAFF.

V gene TRBV7-3 combines with J gene TRBJ1-2, with D perhaps matching TRBD1 (5 bases). V dropped 4 bases and J dropped 3 bases, with 12 bases sitting between them. Per germline, CDR1 SGHTA and CDR2 FQGTGA. CDR3 length equals 14 residues. CDR3: CASSSRPGDYGYTF. The CDR3 bases are TGTGCCAGCAGCTCCCGACCGGGGGACTATGGCTACACCTTC.

V and J are TRBV19 and TRBJ2-7; no clear D gene. The CDR3 spans 16 residues. Germline values: CDR1 LNHDA, CDR2 SQIVND (reference sequence). V shed 1 base and J shed 2 bases, with 15 bases lying between them. Written as DNA, the CDR3 is TGTGCCAGTAGTATAGGTCCAATTTCACGACCCTACGAGCAGTACTTC. Translation gives CASSIGPISRPYEQYF.

This clone appeared a few times. The same CDR3 is also encoded by other DNA sequences in this sample. The chain has TRBV18 and TRBJ1-1; no definite D call. The germline V gene has CDR1 KGHSH and CDR2 LQKENI. Trimming took off 4 bases at V and 1 base at J, with 7 bases between the two ends. CDR3 length: 13 residues. The DNA for the CDR3 is TGTGCCAGCTCACAAGGTGGGAACACTGAAGCTTTCTTT. This gives the protein CASSQGGNTEAFF. The variable domain in full, completed from reference TRBV18 and TRBJ1-1, reads NAGVMQNPRHLVRRRGQEARLRCSPMKGHSHVYWYRQLPEEGLKFMVYLQKENIIDESGMPKERFSAEFPKEGPSILRIQQVVRGDSAAYFCASSQGGNTEAFFGQGTRLTVV.

This chain links TRBV7-9 with TRBJ2-3; TRBD2 might be the D (5 bases). V lost 5 bases and J lost 1, with 16 bases in between. Germline V CDR1 and CDR2: SEHNR, FQNEAQ (reference sequence). This CDR3 comprises 16 residues. DNA for the CDR3: TGTGCCAGCAGCCCGAGCGGCAGTCAGGGCACAGATACGCAGTATTTT. It translates to CASSPSGSQGTDTQYF.

The CDR3 reads CASSPNTLNQPQHF. In DNA form, the CDR3 reads TGTGCCAGCAGCCCGAATACCCTTAATCAGCCCCAGCATTTT. The gene calls are TRBV6-5 and TRBJ1-5; D ambiguous. Trimming took 6 bases from V and 4 from J, leaving 13 bases between them. In germline, CDR1 is MNHEY, CDR2 SVGAGI. This CDR3 is 14 amino acids long.

The rearrangement uses TRBV6-5 and TRBJ1-2; possibly TRBD1 for D (6 bases). Germline V gene sequence: CDR1 MNHEY, CDR2 SVGAGI. This CDR3 is built from 13 residues. Trimming shortened V by 6 bases and J by 5 bases, and 13 bases separated the two germline ends. The CDR3 region is CASSDRPRYGYTF. The DNA for the CDR3 is TGTGCCAGCAGCGACAGGCCACGATATGGCTACACCTTC.

The rearrangement joins TRBV9 to TRBJ2-5, with D possibly being TRBD2 (6 bases). This CDR3 comprises 13 residues. V was cut by 3 bases and J by 3 bases, with 9 bases left in between. Germline V lookup: CDR1 SGDLS, CDR2 YYNGEE. The CDR3 sequence: CASSAGLEETQYF. The CDR3 coding sequence is TGTGCCAGCAGCGCGGGACTGGAAGAGACCCAGTACTTC.

The V call is TRBV10-3, the J call TRBJ2-2; D may be TRBD2 (6 bases). CDR1 ENHRY and CDR2 SYGVKD come from the germline V gene. V was shortened by 2 bases and J by 2 bases, with 9 bases between the two germline ends. This CDR3 is built from 15 residues. The CDR3 sequence is CAISEGTVNTGELFF. CDR3 coding DNA: TGTGCCATCAGTGAGGGGACTGTAAACACCGGGGAGCTGTTTTTT.

Written as DNA, the CDR3 is TGTGCCAGCTCACCTGGCTATACGCAGTATTTT. It encodes CASSPGYTQYF. The V call is TRBV18, the J call TRBJ2-3; D is uncertain. CDR1 is KGHSH, CDR2 LQKENI, per germline. V was trimmed by 3 bases and J by 7 bases, leaving 5 bases between them. The CDR3 has 11 amino acids.

This chain uses TRBV28 with TRBJ2-2; perhaps TRBD1 as D (6 bases). Germline CDR1 and CDR2: MDHEN and SYDVKM. Trimming cost V 5 bases and J 2 bases, with 12 bases left between them. This CDR3 has 15 amino acids. The CDR3, as DNA: TGTGCCAGCAGTCGACGACAGGTTAACACCGGGGAGCTGTTTTTT. Residues: CASSRRQVNTGELFF.

The CDR3 DNA reads TGTGCCAGTAGTATTGTGGGAACGCAGCATTTT. This sequence encodes CASSIVGTQHF. This chain uses TRBV19 with TRBJ2-3, with D uncertain. Judging by the DNA end, TRBJ1-5 fits better; the J call may be wrong. The germline CDR1 and CDR2 sequences are LNHDA and SQIVND (reference sequence). The CDR3 has 11 residues.

This chain joins TRBV2 and TRBJ2-7; either TRBD1 or TRBD2 may supply D (5 bases each). The CDR3 extends over 14 amino acids. Trimming took off 7 bases at V and 3 bases at J, with 16 bases between the two ends. CDR1 and CDR2 (germline): SNHLY, FYNNEI. The CDR3 DNA reads as TGTGCCAGCAAAGGGGATGGGGAGTTCTACGAGCAGTACTTC. This encodes CASKGDGEFYEQYF.

CDR3 sequence: CASSLGPEGETQYF. CDR3 in DNA: TGCGCCAGCAGCCTGGGCCCAGAGGGGGAGACCCAGTACTTC. The V call is TRBV5-1, the J call TRBJ2-5; D is tentatively TRBD1 or TRBD2 (5 bases each). The CDR3 has 14 residues. Trimming stripped 4 bases from V and 5 bases from J, with 15 bases between. Germline V gene data show CDR1 as SGHRS and CDR2 as YFSETQ. The full variable domain, rest sourced from reference TRBV5-1 and TRBJ2-5, is KAGVTQTPRYLIKTRGQQVTLSCSPISGHRSVSWYQQTPGQGLQFLFEYFSETQRNKGNFPGRFSGRQFSNSRSEMNVSTLELGDSALYLCASSLGPEGETQYFGPGTRLLVL.

For this clone: At one boundary the junction diverges from the germline segment, which might be a read error. The chain couples TRBV6-6 to TRBJ2-7; 8 bases agree with TRBD1. Germline V gene sequence: CDR1 MNHNY, CDR2 SVGAGI (reference sequence). This CDR3 has 15 amino acids. The chain's CDR3 is CASRYFGQGSGEQYF. CDR3 coding DNA: TGTGCCAGCAGATACTTTGGACAGGGTTCGGGCGAGCAGTACTTC.

The chain joins TRBV28 to TRBJ1-5; D is undetermined. Germline-derived CDR1 and CDR2 are MDHEN and SYDVKM. This CDR3 is 13 amino acids long. V dropped 4 bases and J dropped 4 bases, with 8 bases sitting between them. CDR3 residues: CASSSPINQPQHF. The CDR3 DNA follows: TGTGCCAGCAGTTCCCCCATTAATCAGCCCCAGCATTTT. Looking up the rest from reference TRBV28 and TRBJ1-5 gives the full variable domain: DVKVTQSSRYLVKRTGEKVFLECVQDMDHENMFWYRQDPGLGLRLIYFSYDVKMKEKGDIPEGYSVSREKKERFSLILESASTNQTSMYLCASSSPINQPQHFGDGTRLSIL.

The genes are TRBV7-6 and TRBJ2-1, with 7 positions matching TRBD2. Germline assignment: CDR1 SGHVS and CDR2 FNYEAQ. V was pared by 4 bases and J by 2 bases, with 11 bases of the junction left unmatched. This CDR3 is 17 amino acids long. CDR3 region: CASSSAVSGGPYNEQFF. The CDR3 DNA reads TGTGCCAGCAGCTCGGCTGTATCGGGGGGTCCCTACAATGAGCAGTTCTTC.

The J gene is TRBJ2-2, the V gene TRBV7-6, with D perhaps being TRBD1 or TRBD2 (5 bases each). The CDR3 extends over 16 amino acids. Germline V lookup: CDR1 SGHVS, CDR2 FNYEAQ. Trimming took 3 bases from V and 5 from J, leaving 16 bases between them. CDR3 in DNA: TGTGCCAGCAGCTTCCGGGACGCTCGTGGAACCGGGGAGCTGTTTTTT. As protein: CASSFRDARGTGELFF.